This TCR beta chain stems from a study of shared clonotypes between healthy human individuals. Study findings and constraints: Sampling covered nothing but blood. Tissue TCR repertoires likely differ from those found in blood.

Around 100 million PBMCs went into genomic DNA for unsorted samples. The assay ran at deep level. Using ten immunoSEQ deep assay plates, investigators sequenced unsorted PBMC DNA. The data were produced by immunoSEQ multiplex PCR, yet TCRdb's version contains in-frame clones alone and is incomplete. There are 450,000 to 500,000 clones in the sample; approximately 82% occur only once, and around 12% lies in the top ten. A note on this clone: The antigen remains undetermined.

The CDR3 spans 15 residues. In germline, CDR1 is SGHTA, CDR2 FQGNSA. Trimming removed 2 bases from V and 0 bases from J, with 7 bases in between. The sequenced sample consisted of PBMCs. The rearrangement links TRBV7-2 to TRBJ1-4; D remains unclear. This clonotype originated in a woman in her thirties or forties in good health. Some clones in this sample may be carry-over from other donors' samples. The CDR3 DNA reads TGTGCCAGCAGCTTACGACCTGCAACTAATGAAAAACTGTTTTTT. Its protein product is CASSLRPATNEKLFF.